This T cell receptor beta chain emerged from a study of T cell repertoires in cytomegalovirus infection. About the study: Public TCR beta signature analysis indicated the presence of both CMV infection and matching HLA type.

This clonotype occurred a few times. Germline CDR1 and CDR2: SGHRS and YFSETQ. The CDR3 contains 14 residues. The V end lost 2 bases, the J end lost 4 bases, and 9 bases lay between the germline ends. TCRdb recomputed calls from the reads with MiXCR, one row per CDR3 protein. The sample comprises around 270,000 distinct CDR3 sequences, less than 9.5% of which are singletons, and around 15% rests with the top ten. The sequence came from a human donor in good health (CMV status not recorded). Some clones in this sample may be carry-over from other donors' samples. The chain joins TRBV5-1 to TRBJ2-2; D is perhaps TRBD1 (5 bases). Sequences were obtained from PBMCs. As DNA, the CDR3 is TGCGCCAGCAGCTTTGACAGAGGCACCGGGGAGCTGTTTTTT. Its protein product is CASSFDRGTGELFF.